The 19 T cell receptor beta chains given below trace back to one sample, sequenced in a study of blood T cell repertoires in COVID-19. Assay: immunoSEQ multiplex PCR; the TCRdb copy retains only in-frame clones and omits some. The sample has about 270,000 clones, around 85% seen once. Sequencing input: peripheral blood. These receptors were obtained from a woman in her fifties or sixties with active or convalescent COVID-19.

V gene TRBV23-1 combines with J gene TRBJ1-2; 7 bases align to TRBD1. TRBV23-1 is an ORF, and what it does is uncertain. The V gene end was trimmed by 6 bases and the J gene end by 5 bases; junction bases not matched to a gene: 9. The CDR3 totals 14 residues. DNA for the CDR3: TGCGCCAGCAGCCCTAAGACAGGGAGGTATGGCTACACCTTC. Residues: CASSPKTGRYGYTF.

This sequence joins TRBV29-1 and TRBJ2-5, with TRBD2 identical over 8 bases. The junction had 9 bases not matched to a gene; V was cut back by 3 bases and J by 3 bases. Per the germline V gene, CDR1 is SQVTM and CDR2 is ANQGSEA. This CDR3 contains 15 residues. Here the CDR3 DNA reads TGCAGCGTTGAGGGTTCGGGGGGGGGCGAAGAGACCCAGTACTTC. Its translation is CSVEGSGGGEETQYF.

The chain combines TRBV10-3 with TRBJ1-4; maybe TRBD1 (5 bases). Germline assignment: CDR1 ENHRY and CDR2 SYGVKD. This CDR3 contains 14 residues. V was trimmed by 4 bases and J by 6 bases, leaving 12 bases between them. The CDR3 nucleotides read TGTGCCATCAGTGCCAACGGGGGGGATGAAAAACTGTTTTTT. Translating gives CAISANGGDEKLFF.

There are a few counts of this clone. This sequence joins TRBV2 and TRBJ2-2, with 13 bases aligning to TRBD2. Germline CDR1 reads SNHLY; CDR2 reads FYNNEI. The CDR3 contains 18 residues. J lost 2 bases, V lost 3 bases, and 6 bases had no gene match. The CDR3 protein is CASSEQGLAGINTGELFF. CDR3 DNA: TGTGCCAGCAGTGAGCAGGGACTAGCGGGAATCAACACCGGGGAGCTGTTTTTT. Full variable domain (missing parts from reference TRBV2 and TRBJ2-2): EPEVTQTPSHQVTQMGQEVILRCVPISNHLYFYWYRQILGQKVEFLVSFYNNEISEKSEIFDDQFSVERPDGSNFTLKIRSTKLEDSAMYFCASSEQGLAGINTGELFFGEGSRLTVL.

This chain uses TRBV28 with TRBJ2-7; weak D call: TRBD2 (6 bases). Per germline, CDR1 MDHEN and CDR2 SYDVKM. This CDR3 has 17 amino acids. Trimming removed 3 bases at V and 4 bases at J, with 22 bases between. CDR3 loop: CASSFARDGAGTYEQYF. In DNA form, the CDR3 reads TGTGCCAGCAGTTTCGCCCGGGATGGGGCAGGGACTTACGAGCAGTACTTC. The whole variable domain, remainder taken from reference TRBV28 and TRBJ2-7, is DVKVTQSSRYLVKRTGEKVFLECVQDMDHENMFWYRQDPGLGLRLIYFSYDVKMKEKGDIPEGYSVSREKKERFSLILESASTNQTSMYLCASSFARDGAGTYEQYFGPGTRLTVT.

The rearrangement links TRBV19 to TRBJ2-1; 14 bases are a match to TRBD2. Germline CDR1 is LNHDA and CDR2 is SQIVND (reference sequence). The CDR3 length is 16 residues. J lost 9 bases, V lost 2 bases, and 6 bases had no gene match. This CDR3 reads CASSILGTSGSGEQFF. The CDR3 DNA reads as TGTGCCAGTAGTATACTCGGGACTAGCGGGAGTGGTGAGCAGTTCTTC.

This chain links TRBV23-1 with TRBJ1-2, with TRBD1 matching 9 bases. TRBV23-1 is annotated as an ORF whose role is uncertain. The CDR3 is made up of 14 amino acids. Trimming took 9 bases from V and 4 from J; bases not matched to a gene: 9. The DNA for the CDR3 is TGCGCCAGGCCCGACAGGGGGTGTCGCTATGGCTACACCTTC. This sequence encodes CARPDRGCRYGYTF.

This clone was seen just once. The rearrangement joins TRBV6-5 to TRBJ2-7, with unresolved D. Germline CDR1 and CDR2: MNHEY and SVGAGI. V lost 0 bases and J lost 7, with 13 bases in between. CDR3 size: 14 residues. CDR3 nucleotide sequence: TGTGCCAGCAGTTACTCCGAAATGTCCCGGGAGCAGTACTTC. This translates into CASSYSEMSREQYF.

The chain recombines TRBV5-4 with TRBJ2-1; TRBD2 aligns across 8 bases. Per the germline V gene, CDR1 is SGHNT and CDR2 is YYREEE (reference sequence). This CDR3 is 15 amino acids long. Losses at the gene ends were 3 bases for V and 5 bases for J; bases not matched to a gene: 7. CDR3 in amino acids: CASSSPGLDHNEQFF. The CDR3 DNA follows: TGTGCCAGCAGCTCTCCGGGACTAGACCACAATGAGCAGTTCTTC.

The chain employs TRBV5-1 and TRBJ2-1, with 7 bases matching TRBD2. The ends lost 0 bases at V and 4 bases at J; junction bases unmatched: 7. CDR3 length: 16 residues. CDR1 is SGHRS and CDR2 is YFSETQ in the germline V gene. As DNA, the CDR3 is TGCGCCAGCAGCTTGGCCCCGGCTAGCGGATACAATGAGCAGTTCTTC. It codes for CASSLAPASGYNEQFF.

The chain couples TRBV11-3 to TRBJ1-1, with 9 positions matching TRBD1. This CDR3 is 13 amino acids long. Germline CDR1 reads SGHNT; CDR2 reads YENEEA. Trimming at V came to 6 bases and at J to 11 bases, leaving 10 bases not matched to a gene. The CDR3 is CASSPGRTGDAFF. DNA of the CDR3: TGTGCCAGCAGTCCAGGGAGGACAGGGGATGCTTTCTTT.

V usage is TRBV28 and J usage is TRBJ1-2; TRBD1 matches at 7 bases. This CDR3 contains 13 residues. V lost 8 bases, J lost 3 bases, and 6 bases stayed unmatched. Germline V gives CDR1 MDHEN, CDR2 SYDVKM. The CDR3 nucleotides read TGTGCCAGCCAAACCGGGACAGACTATGGCTACACCTTC. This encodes CASQTGTDYGYTF.

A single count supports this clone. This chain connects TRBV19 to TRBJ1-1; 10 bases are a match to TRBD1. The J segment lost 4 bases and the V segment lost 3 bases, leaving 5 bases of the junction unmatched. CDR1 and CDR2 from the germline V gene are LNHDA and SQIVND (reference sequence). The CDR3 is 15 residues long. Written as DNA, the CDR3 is TGTGCCAGTAGTATGGGGACAGGGGTCGGCACTGAAGCTTTCTTT. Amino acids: CASSMGTGVGTEAFF.

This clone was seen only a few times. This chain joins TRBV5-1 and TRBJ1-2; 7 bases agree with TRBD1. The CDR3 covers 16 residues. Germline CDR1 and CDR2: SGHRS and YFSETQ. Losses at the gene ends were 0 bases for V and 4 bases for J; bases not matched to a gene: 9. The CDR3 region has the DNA TGCGCCAGCAGCTTGGAACCCGTCCGGGACAGCTATGGCTACACCTTC. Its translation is CASSLEPVRDSYGYTF.

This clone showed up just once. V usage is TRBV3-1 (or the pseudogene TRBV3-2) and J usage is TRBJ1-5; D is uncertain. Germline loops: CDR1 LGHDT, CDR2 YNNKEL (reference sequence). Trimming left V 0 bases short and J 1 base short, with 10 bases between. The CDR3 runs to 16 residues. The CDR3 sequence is CASSQDLGGSNQPQHF. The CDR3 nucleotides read TGTGCCAGCAGCCAAGATCTAGGAGGGAGCAATCAGCCCCAGCATTTT.

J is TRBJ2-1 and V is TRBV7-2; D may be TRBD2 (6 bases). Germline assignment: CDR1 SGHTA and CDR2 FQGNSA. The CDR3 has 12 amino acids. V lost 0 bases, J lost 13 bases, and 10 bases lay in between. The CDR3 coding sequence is TGTGCCAGCAGCTTAGCTCAACTAGCACAGTTCTTC. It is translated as CASSLAQLAQFF.

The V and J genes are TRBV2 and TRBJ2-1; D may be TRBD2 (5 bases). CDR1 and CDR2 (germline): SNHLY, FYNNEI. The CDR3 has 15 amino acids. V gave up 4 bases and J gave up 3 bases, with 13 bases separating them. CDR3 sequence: CASSGLAPNYNEQFF. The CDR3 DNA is TGTGCCAGCAGTGGTTTAGCGCCAAACTACAATGAGCAGTTCTTC.

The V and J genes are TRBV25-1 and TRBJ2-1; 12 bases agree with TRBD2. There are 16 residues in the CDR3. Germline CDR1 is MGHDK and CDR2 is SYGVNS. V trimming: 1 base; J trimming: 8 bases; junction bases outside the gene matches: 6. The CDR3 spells CASSESRLAGGDEQFF. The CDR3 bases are TGTGCCAGCAGTGAATCGAGGCTAGCGGGAGGGGATGAGCAGTTCTTC.

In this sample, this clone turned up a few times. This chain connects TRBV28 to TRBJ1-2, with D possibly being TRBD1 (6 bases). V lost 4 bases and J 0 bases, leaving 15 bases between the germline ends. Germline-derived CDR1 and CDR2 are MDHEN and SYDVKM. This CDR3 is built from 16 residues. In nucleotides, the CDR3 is TGTGCCAGCAGTTACCGAGGGGGGGCAACTAACTATGGCTACACCTTC. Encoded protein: CASSYRGGATNYGYTF.